Shown below are 4 T cell receptor beta chains from a single sample sequenced in a study of CD8 T cells in ankylosing spondylitis. The study, taken as a whole, reports: Eight highly homologous variants formed a TCR beta motif that appeared characteristic of ankylosing spondylitis blood.

These TCRs' antigens remain unknown. TCRdb re-derived calls from the 5' RACE reads in MiXCR, one entry per CDR3 protein. Of about 540,000 distinct CDR3 sequences in the sample, 10% to 15% were seen once. Sequencing was performed on blood, either unsorted or a sorted T cell fraction (not recorded which). These receptors all stem from a male donor with ankylosing spondylitis.

This clonotype was seen only a few times. The gene calls are TRBV24-1 and TRBJ2-1, with 11 bases fitting TRBD2. The CDR3 covers 16 residues. Germline assignment: CDR1 KGHDR and CDR2 SFDVKD. With V trimmed by 0 bases and J by 5 bases, 2 bases remained unmatched. CDR3 sequence (DNA): TGTGCCACCAGTGATTTGCCTAGCGGGAGGAACAATGAGCAGTTCTTC. This encodes CATSDLPSGRNNEQFF.

The genes are TRBV20-1 and TRBJ2-5, with D perhaps TRBD1 (6 bases). V shed 5 bases and J shed 2 bases, with 15 bases lying between them. The V gene's germline CDR1 is DFQATT and CDR2 SNEGSKA (reference sequence). This CDR3 is 14 amino acids long. For the CDR3, the DNA is TGCAGTGCTGGCAGGACAGAAACGCAAGAGACCCAGTACTTC. This translates into CSAGRTETQETQYF.

Written as DNA, the CDR3 is TGCAGTGCTAGGCCCCGGAGCAGCCCCGACCGGGGAGATACGCAGTATTTT. It is translated as CSARPRSSPDRGDTQYF. The chain carries TRBV20-1 and TRBJ2-3; D is perhaps TRBD2 (5 bases). Trimming took 3 bases from V and 5 from J, leaving 24 bases between them. Germline assignment: CDR1 DFQATT and CDR2 SNEGSKA (reference sequence). This CDR3 contains 17 residues.

The V call is TRBV14, the J call TRBJ2-1, with D possibly matching TRBD1 (5 bases). Trimming removed 8 bases at V and 4 bases at J, with 9 bases between. Germline-derived CDR1 and CDR2 are SGHDN and FVKESK. The CDR3 runs to 12 residues. The CDR3 sequence is CASGHPYNEQFF. The CDR3 bases are TGTGCCAGCGGACACCCTTACAATGAGCAGTTCTTC.